This TCR beta chain was recorded in a study of blood T cell repertoires in COVID-19. In its sample, this clone was seen once. Sequenced by immunoSEQ multiplex PCR; TCRdb stores in-frame clones only, minus some. The table includes some 120,000 clones, around 83% detected once. CDR1 ENHRY and CDR2 SYGVKD come from the germline V gene. V dropped 0 bases and J dropped 7; count of bases not matched to a gene: 8. This CDR3 spans 15 amino acids. The receptor was derived from a woman in her 50s with acute or convalescent COVID-19. Material for sequencing was peripheral blood. The chain is built from TRBV10-3 and TRBJ1-2, with 7 bases fitting TRBD1. CDR3 sequence (DNA): TGTGCCATCAGTGAGTCTGCCAGGACAGGAGCTGGCTACACCTTC. This codes for CAISESARTGAGYTF.